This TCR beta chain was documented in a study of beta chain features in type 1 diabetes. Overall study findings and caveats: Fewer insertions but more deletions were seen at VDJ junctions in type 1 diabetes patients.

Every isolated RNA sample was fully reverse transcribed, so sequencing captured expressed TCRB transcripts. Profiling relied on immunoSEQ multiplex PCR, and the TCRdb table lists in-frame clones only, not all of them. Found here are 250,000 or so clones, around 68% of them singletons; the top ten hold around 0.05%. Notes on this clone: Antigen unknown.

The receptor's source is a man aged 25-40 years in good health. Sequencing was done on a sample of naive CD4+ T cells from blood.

The CDR3 sequence: CSVRREGSYNEQFF. As DNA, the CDR3 is TGCAGCGTTAGGCGGGAGGGGTCATACAATGAGCAGTTCTTC. The V and J genes are TRBV29-1 and TRBJ2-1; 9 bases match TRBD2. The CDR3 covers 14 residues. V shed 5 bases, J shed 4 bases, and the junction held 6 bases outside the gene matches. CDR1 is SQVTM, CDR2 ANQGSEA, per germline.